These T cell receptor beta chains were read from a single sample in a study of a mutant IDH1 vaccine in newly diagnosed glioma. No antigen is known for these receptors. Profiling relied on immunoSEQ multiplex PCR, and the TCRdb table lists in-frame clones only, not all of them. The table lists 53,000 or so clones, more than 60% of them singletons, with 6.7% in the top ten. Specimen: PBMCs, collected from a glioma patient whose treatment included an IDH1 peptide vaccine. All receptors derive from a man aged 40-49 years with glioma. The conserved cysteine and the conserved F or W are not part of the CDR3 here.

J: TRBJ1-1
V: TRBV10-3
CDR3: AISESEEGTEAF

J: TRBJ2-7
V: TRBV7-8
CDR3: ASSTQPRQGDEQY

J: TRBJ2-5
V: TRBV7-6
CDR3: ASSFEGETQY

J: TRBJ1-1
V: TRBV5-1
CDR3: ASSLDQGTTEAF

J: TRBJ1-1
V: TRBV29-1
CDR3: SVEDRGQTEAF

J: TRBJ1-2
V: TRBV6-1
CDR3: ASRWSGAPNYGYT

J: TRBJ2-1
V: TRBV7-2
CDR3: ASSPARRHEQF

J: TRBJ1-5
V: TRBV27
CDR3: ASRSLDRGVRNQPQH

J: TRBJ1-3
V: TRBV6-5
CDR3: ASSYTPPGGGNTIY

J: TRBJ2-5
V: TRBV7-9
CDR3: ASSSTTRVRETQY

J: TRBJ2-3
V: TRBV6-1
CDR3: ASSETLAGAPADTQY

J: TRBJ1-4
V: TRBV6-5
CDR3: ASSRTVNEKLF

J: TRBJ2-7
V: TRBV30
CDR3: AWAPGTGDYEQY

J: TRBJ2-2
V: TRBV25-1
CDR3: ASSRGLAGGKAGELF

J: TRBJ2-7
V: TRBV11-3
CDR3: ASSQEGYEQY

J: TRBJ2-3
V: TRBV2
CDR3: ASRSRQSADTQY

J: TRBJ2-1
V: TRBV7-9
CDR3: ASSRGDRDKDEQF

J: TRBJ2-7
V: TRBV5-1
CDR3: ASSLVRGTYEQY

J: TRBJ2-1
V: TRBV19
CDR3: ASSTLRRGVNNEQF

J: TRBJ2-5
V: TRBV27
CDR3: ASSLGQYKTQY

J: TRBJ2-6
V: TRBV18
CDR3: ASSGRRQGSSGANVLT

J: TRBJ2-3
V: TRBV2
CDR3: ASTSRGGRADTQY

J: TRBJ2-1
V: TRBV20-1
CDR3: SADRSIEQF

J: TRBJ2-2
V: TRBV6-1
CDR3: ASRPTGAITGELF

J: TRBJ2-5
V: TRBV29-1
CDR3: SVDREMRETQY

J: TRBJ1-6
V: TRBV6-1
CDR3: ASKSGKINSPLH

J: TRBJ1-1
V: TRBV2
CDR3: ASSAPQGNTEAF

J: TRBJ1-2
V: TRBV2
CDR3: ASSDPGGNYGYT

J: TRBJ1-5
V: TRBV7-9
CDR3: ASSPGGAGGGNQPQH

J: TRBJ2-2
V: TRBV10-2
CDR3: ASREGQGAGGELF

J: TRBJ1-3
V: TRBV7-9
CDR3: ASSLASGNTIY

J: TRBJ1-1
V: TRBV29-1
CDR3: SERQGQLDTEAF

J: TRBJ1-1
V: TRBV19
CDR3: ASRPTGGDGTEAF

J: TRBJ1-6
V: TRBV27
CDR3: ASSPRGTSGTPLH

J: TRBJ1-1
V: TRBV5-1
CDR3: ASSRQGQGYEAF

J: TRBJ2-1
V: TRBV7-9
CDR3: ASSQPRGGPGNEQF

J: TRBJ2-7
V: TRBV10-1
CDR3: ASSDRGEQY

J: TRBJ2-2
V: TRBV5-1
CDR3: ASRLEQGSTGELF

J: TRBJ1-1
V: TRBV29-1
CDR3: SVDFGGLNTEAF

J: TRBJ1-2
V: TRBV5-1
CDR3: ASSTGDGPYGYT

J: TRBJ2-5
V: TRBV25-1
CDR3: ASSADRGGQETQY

J: TRBJ2-7
V: TRBV7-2
CDR3: ASSLVAGTASYEQY

J: TRBJ2-1
V: TRBV29-1
CDR3: SVEDPGVAGGLTNEQF

J: TRBJ2-5
V: TRBV4-1
CDR3: ASSQEHFRQGTQY

J: TRBJ2-5
V: TRBV7-8
CDR3: ASSLSDQETQY

J: TRBJ1-3
V: TRBV9
CDR3: ASSGDLFSGNTIY

J: TRBJ2-7
V: TRBV14
CDR3: ASSQASGGRVISYEQY

J: TRBJ2-5
V: TRBV5-1
CDR3: ASSLAASGGAGIKETQY

J: TRBJ2-7
V: TRBV30
CDR3: AWSGRGRVGQY

J: TRBJ2-7
V: TRBV5-1
CDR3: ASSLGAGSSYEQY

J: TRBJ1-5
V: TRBV30
CDR3: AWNLLSQPQH

J: TRBJ1-4
V: TRBV6-6
CDR3: ASSPPNEKLF

J: TRBJ1-5
V: TRBV19
CDR3: ASSTHGTGDQPQH

J: TRBJ1-2
V: TRBV5-1
CDR3: ASSLGEQYGYT

J: TRBJ1-4
V: TRBV4-1
CDR3: ASSRRGGEEKLF

J: TRBJ2-7
V: TRBV30
CDR3: AWTNHGQALYEQY

J: TRBJ1-2
V: TRBV9
CDR3: ASSVKGWSPGAVIGYT